The 4 T cell receptor beta chains presented below share a single source sample, sequenced in a study of blood T cell repertoires in COVID-19. Assay: immunoSEQ multiplex PCR; the TCRdb copy retains only in-frame clones and omits some. Among about 200,000 clones listed, 70% to 90% were seen once. The sequenced sample was peripheral blood. These TCRs come from a woman between 50 and 59 years old with COVID-19, enrolled during active disease.

The V gene is TRBV2, the J gene TRBJ2-5; D perhaps matches TRBD2 (6 bases). The ends were cut back, 8 bases at V and 10 bases at J, with 17 bases in the middle. CDR1 SNHLY and CDR2 FYNNEI come from the germline V gene. This CDR3 region has 12 residues. The CDR3 region is CASAEGGWDQYF. In nucleotides, the CDR3 is TGTGCCAGCGCAGAGGGAGGATGGGACCAGTACTTC.

The chain carries TRBV7-2 and TRBJ2-7, with D perhaps matching TRBD1 (5 bases). The germline V gene has CDR1 SGHTA and CDR2 FQGNSA. The V end lost 1 base, the J end lost 1 base, and 23 bases lay between the germline ends. CDR3 length: 19 amino acids. The CDR3 reads CASSLVGRVGHFRSYEQYV. CDR3 nucleotide sequence: TGTGCCAGCAGCTTAGTTGGCAGGGTTGGTCATTTTAGGTCCTACGAGCAGTACGTC.

The rearrangement links TRBV2 to TRBJ1-2, with D maybe TRBD1 (5 bases). V dropped 4 bases and J dropped 5 bases, with 8 bases sitting between them. Germline CDR1 and CDR2: SNHLY and FYNNEI. The length of the CDR3 is 12 residues. The chain's CDR3 is CASSADMYGYTF. Here the CDR3 DNA reads TGTGCCAGCAGTGCGGACATGTATGGCTACACCTTC.

V is TRBV28 and J is TRBJ1-6; D perhaps matches TRBD1 (5 bases). Per the germline V gene, CDR1 is MDHEN and CDR2 is SYDVKM. The CDR3 runs 17 residues. The V gene lost 6 bases and the J gene lost 7 bases, with 22 bases spanning the gap. The CDR3 nucleotides read TGTGCCAGCAGCATTCGTGGTGGAGGGGCTGTCAATTCACCCCTCCACTTT. Translated, it gives CASSIRGGGAVNSPLHF.